Listed below are T cell receptor beta chains from one sample, sequenced in a study of immune heterogeneity within non-small cell lung tumors. TCRdb re-analysed the multiplex PCR reads in MiXCR, keeping a single row per CDR3 protein. The data contain some 7,100 distinct CDR3 sequences, 22% of them singletons. The sample comprised lung tumor tissue. All receptors derive from a man between 60 and 75 years old with non-small cell lung cancer. The CDR3 runs from the conserved cysteine through the conserved F or W. D genes are given only for firm matches. Size is omitted from some rows. Given values are once, few, many or a class for expanded clones.

clone_size | j_call | v_call | d_call | cdr3_nt | cdr3_aa
NA | TRBJ2-1 | TRBV9 | NA | TGTGTCAGCAGCGTAGGTGCTAGAGGGAGTCTTGGCAATGAGCAGTTCTTC | CVSSVGARGSLGNEQFF
medium-sized | TRBJ2-1 | TRBV7-8 | NA | TGTGCCAGCAGCTTATCCGAGTATCCCTACAATGAGCAGTTCTTC | CASSLSEYPYNEQFF
medium-sized | TRBJ2-7 | TRBV2 | NA | TGTGCCAGCAGCCCGGAGGGGAATTCCTACGAGCAGTACTTC | CASSPEGNSYEQYF
medium-sized | TRBJ2-2 | TRBV6-1 | TRBD2 | TGTGCCAGCAGTCTAGCGGGATCGAACACCGGGGAGCTGTTTTTT | CASSLAGSNTGELFF
medium-sized | TRBJ2-1 | TRBV27 | NA | TGTGCCAGCAGTTCACGACTACCGAACAATGAGCAGTTCTTC | CASSSRLPNNEQFF
many | TRBJ2-7 | TRBV5-4 | NA | TGTGCCAGCAGCTTGGCGGGGATCTACGAGCAGTACTTC | CASSLAGIYEQYF
many | TRBJ2-1 | TRBV29-1 | TRBD2 | TGCAGCCCGGGACTAGCTAGCAATGAGCAGTTCTTC | CSPGLASNEQFF
medium-sized | TRBJ2-1 | TRBV15 | TRBD1 | TGTGCCACCAGCATTGGGGGACAGGGGGACAATGAGCAGTTCTTC | CATSIGGQGDNEQFF
once | TRBJ2-2 | TRBV5-1 | NA | TGCGCCAGCAGCTTTGCCTTTGGGTTCAGGAACACCGGGGAGCTGTTTTTT | CASSFAFGFRNTGELFF
many | TRBJ2-3 | TRBV3-1 | TRBD2 | TGTGCCAGCAGCCCAGGGCGGGGGTGGGATACGCAGTATTTT | CASSPGRGWDTQYF
medium-sized | TRBJ1-1 | TRBV19 | NA | TGTGCCAGTAGTATGACCAGGAACACTGAAGCTTTCTTT | CASSMTRNTEAFF
many | TRBJ2-1 | TRBV20-1 | NA | TGCAGTGCTTTACAAAGGGCCTGGGTCGATGAGCAGTTCTTC | CSALQRAWVDEQFF
medium-sized | TRBJ2-7 | TRBV6-1 | TRBD1 | TGTGCCAGCATACCACGCGGGGGACAGGGCTACGAGCAGTACTTC | CASIPRGGQGYEQYF
many | TRBJ2-3 | TRBV9 | NA | TGTGCCAGCAGCCTAACGGGAGAGGCAGATACGCAGTATTTT | CASSLTGEADTQYF
NA | TRBJ2-1 | TRBV12-3/TRBV12-4 | TRBD2 | TGTGCCAGCAGTTTGCTAGCGGGAAGTGAGAAGTTCTTC | CASSLLAGSEKFF
NA | TRBJ2-5 | TRBV14 | NA | TGTCCCAGCAGCCGGTGGGGGCAGGGAGACCTCGGGGAGACCCAGTACTTC | CPSSRWGQGDLGETQYF
many | TRBJ1-5 | TRBV19 | NA | TGTGCCAGTAACCCCAAGACATATAGCAATCAGCCCCAGCATTTT | CASNPKTYSNQPQHF
NA | TRBJ2-7 | TRBV9 | NA | TGTGCCAGCAGAGTAGCTGAGGGGGGACCTCCCACCTACGAGAAGTACTTC | CASRVAEGGPPTYEKYF
NA | TRBJ2-5 | TRBV7-6 | NA | TGTGCCAGCAGCTTGACTTTGGGGGGCGGAGAGACCCAGTACTTC | CASSLTLGGGETQYF
many | TRBJ2-2 | TRBV19 | NA | TGTGCCAGTAGTGTCAGGGATGGCTCGAACACCGGGGAGCTGTTTTTT | CASSVRDGSNTGELFF
many | TRBJ2-2 | TRBV25-1 | NA | TGTGCCAGCAGTGGTGTGGGTCGTAGCACCGGGGAGCTGTTTTTT | CASSGVGRSTGELFF
medium-sized | TRBJ2-1 | TRBV20-1 | TRBD2 | TGCAGTGCTCCGACTAGCGGAGATTACAATGAGCAGTTCTTC | CSAPTSGDYNEQFF
medium-sized | TRBJ2-4 | TRBV5-1 | TRBD2 | TGCGCCAGCAGCTTGGAGGATTACGGACTAGCGGGTCGTAAAAACATTCAGTACTTC | CASSLEDYGLAGRKNIQYF
few | TRBJ2-7 | TRBV7-9 | NA | TGTGCCAGCAGCTTAGCGGGAGTCTACGAGCAGTACTTC | CASSLAGVYEQYF
medium-sized | TRBJ1-5 | TRBV7-8 | NA | TGTGCCAGCAGCACTAATAGGGGGTATCAGCCCCAGCATTTT | CASSTNRGYQPQHF
medium-sized | TRBJ1-6 | TRBV2 | NA | TGTGCCAGTGGAACTAGGAGCTCCTATAATTCACCCCTCCACTTT | CASGTRSSYNSPLHF
medium-sized | TRBJ2-3 | TRBV20-1 | NA | TGCAGTGCCCCAACGCGGCTAGCGAACACAGATACGCAGTATTTT | CSAPTRLANTDTQYF
medium-sized | TRBJ2-7 | TRBV2 | TRBD2 | TGTGCCAGCAGTGAGACTAGCGGGAGCTTCGGTTCCACCGGGCTCTACGAGCAGTACTTC | CASSETSGSFGSTGLYEQYF
many | TRBJ2-1 | TRBV7-6 | NA | TGTGCCAGCAGGCTCTACCGGGACCCTTACGGGGGTGAGCAGTTCTTC | CASRLYRDPYGGEQFF
medium-sized | TRBJ1-5 | TRBV19 | NA | TGTGCCAGTAGCCGTAGTTCATGGAACCCAAATAATCAGCCCCAGCATTTT | CASSRSSWNPNNQPQHF
many | TRBJ1-6 | TRBV5-1 | NA | TGCGCCAGCCGGATTTCGTCCTATAATTCACCCCTCCACTTT | CASRISSYNSPLHF
many | TRBJ1-2 | TRBV7-9 | TRBD1 | TGTGCCAGCAGCTTAACACAGGGGAGGGACTATGGCTACACCTTC | CASSLTQGRDYGYTF
medium-sized | TRBJ1-2 | TRBV28 | NA | TGTGCCAGCAGTTACCAAGTAGATAACTATGGCTACACCTTC | CASSYQVDNYGYTF
medium-sized | TRBJ2-1 | TRBV12-3/TRBV12-4 | TRBD2 | TGTGCCAGCAAAGGGACTAGCGGGATTAACAATGAGCAGTTCTTC | CASKGTSGINNEQFF
medium-sized | TRBJ2-1 | TRBV11-2 | TRBD1 | TGTGCCAGCAGCTTGGGGACAGGGGGCTACAATGAGCAGTTCTTC | CASSLGTGGYNEQFF
NA | TRBJ2-6 | TRBV5-1 | NA | TGCGCCAGCAGCTTGGGCGGTCGCTCTGGGGCCAACGTCCTGACTTTC | CASSLGGRSGANVLTF
many | TRBJ2-7 | TRBV10-2 | TRBD1 | TGCGCCAGCGGGACAGGGGATCGGGAGCAGTACTTC | CASGTGDREQYF
many | TRBJ2-1 | TRBV9 | NA | TGTGCCAGCAGCGTAGGTGCGGGCTCCTACAATGAGCAGTTCTTC | CASSVGAGSYNEQFF
many | TRBJ2-5 | TRBV11-2 | NA | TGTGCCAGCAGCTTTCTACTTGCAAAGGAGACCCAGTACTTC | CASSFLLAKETQYF
medium-sized | TRBJ2-1 | TRBV6-1 | NA | TGTGCCAGTCTGGAAGGAGGGACCTACAATGAGCAGTTCTTC | CASLEGGTYNEQFF
medium-sized | TRBJ2-5 | TRBV6-1 | NA | TGTGCCAGCAGTGAAGAGCGACAGCGTAAAGAGACCCAGTACTTC | CASSEERQRKETQYF
many | TRBJ2-3 | TRBV5-1 | TRBD2 | TGCGCCAGCAGCTTGGGGGGACTAGCGGGAGGGCCGAGCACAGATACGCAGTATTTT | CASSLGGLAGGPSTDTQYF
medium-sized | TRBJ1-2 | TRBV28 | TRBD1 | TGTGCCAGCAGTCCCGCATCCGGGACAGGGCCCCCCTTTAACTATGGCTACACCTTC | CASSPASGTGPPFNYGYTF
many | TRBJ1-6 | TRBV18 | NA | TGTGCCAGCTCACCAGGGGGGGGTAATTCACCCCTCCACTTT | CASSPGGGNSPLHF
medium-sized | TRBJ2-7 | TRBV7-9 | NA | TGTGCCAGCAGCTCTCCGGGACACCACTACGAGCAGTACTTC | CASSSPGHHYEQYF
medium-sized | TRBJ2-7 | TRBV13 | NA | TGTGCCAGCAGCTTCAGATCCCGGGGCGAGCAGTACTTC | CASSFRSRGEQYF
medium-sized | TRBJ1-4 | TRBV20-1 | TRBD1 | TGCAGTGCTATTACCGGGACAGAGATTGAAAAACTGTTTTTT | CSAITGTEIEKLFF
NA | TRBJ2-5 | TRBV20-1 | TRBD2 | TGCAGTGCGGTAGCGGGACGCGGAGGGGAGACCCAGTACTTC | CSAVAGRGGETQYF